Shown below are 16 T cell receptor beta chains from a single sample sequenced in a study of shared clonotypes between healthy human individuals. Clones were read by immunoSEQ multiplex PCR, and TCRdb kept only the in-frame ones, dropping some. This table has approximately 2,000,000 clones, roughly 95% appearing once. Terminally differentiated effector memory CD45RA+ cells were excluded from the naive CD8 cells, which were CD45RO-negative and positively selected for CCR7. Sequencing was done on a sample of naive CD8+ T cells from PBMCs. The receptors were sampled from a man younger than 35 in good health. Some clones in this sample may be carry-over from other donors' samples.

This chain uses TRBV19 with TRBJ2-4, with D tentatively TRBD1 (6 bases). CDR3 length: 15 residues. Germline V gives CDR1 LNHDA, CDR2 SQIVND (reference sequence). The V gene lost 3 bases and the J gene lost 4 bases, with 13 bases spanning the gap. Here the CDR3 DNA reads TGTGCCAGTAGTATTAGATTCGGACAGAAAAACATTCAGTACTTC. Translation: CASSIRFGQKNIQYF.

The chain links TRBV7-3 to TRBJ2-5; 7 bases are shared with TRBD1. This CDR3 is 14 amino acids long. V lost 2 bases and J lost 4; bases outside the gene matches: 4. Germline V CDR1 and CDR2: SGHTA, FQGTGA. The chain's CDR3 is CASSLVSGGETQYF. The CDR3 bases are TGTGCCAGCAGCTTAGTATCAGGGGGAGAGACCCAGTACTTC.

Only one count was recorded for this clone. The CDR3 bases are TGTGCCAGCAGCTTTGCTAGCAGCTCCTACGAGCAGTACTTC. It codes for CASSFASSSYEQYF. The V and J genes are TRBV5-5 and TRBJ2-7, with D perhaps TRBD2 (5 bases). The CDR3 extends over 14 amino acids. Per the germline V gene, CDR1 is SGHKS and CDR2 is YYEKEE (reference sequence). The V gene lost 2 bases and the J gene lost 0 bases, with 9 bases spanning the gap.

The V gene is TRBV6-6, the J gene TRBJ2-7; D assignment may be TRBD1 or TRBD2 (5 bases each). The CDR3 runs to 14 residues. The ends were cut back, 0 bases at V and 4 bases at J, with 10 bases in the middle. The germline gives CDR1 MNHNY, CDR2 SVGAGI (reference sequence). In DNA form, the CDR3 reads TGTGCCAGCAGTTACTCGAACGGGGCATACGAGCAGTACTTC. The encoded protein is CASSYSNGAYEQYF.

This chain links TRBV19 with TRBJ1-1, with 8 positions matching TRBD1. Losses at the gene ends were 3 bases for V and 0 bases for J; bases not matched to a gene: 12. This CDR3 comprises 18 residues. Per germline, CDR1 LNHDA and CDR2 SQIVND (reference sequence). CDR3 sequence reads: CASSIFTGGPTMNTEAFF. CDR3 bases: TGTGCCAGTAGTATCTTTACAGGGGGTCCCACCATGAACACTGAAGCTTTCTTT.

The rearrangement uses TRBV18 and TRBJ2-7; 7 bases match TRBD2. The V gene end was trimmed by 2 bases and the J gene end by 0 bases; junction bases not matched to a gene: 7. From germline, CDR1 is KGHSH and CDR2 LQKENI. The CDR3 is 16 amino acids. DNA of the CDR3: TGTGCCAGCTCACCAAGTAGCGGGCCCAGCTCCTACGAGCAGTACTTC. Protein sequence: CASSPSSGPSSYEQYF.

This sequence joins TRBV5-4 and TRBJ2-7; 7 nucleotides align to TRBD2. CDR1 is SGHNT and CDR2 is YYREEE in the germline V gene (reference sequence). The CDR3 totals 15 residues. V dropped 3 bases and J dropped 2; count of bases not matched to a gene: 8. CDR3 coding DNA: TGTGCCAGCAGCTCCCTAGCGGAAGGTACCTACGAGCAGTACTTC. The encoded protein is CASSSLAEGTYEQYF.

The chain uses TRBV11-2 and TRBJ2-7, with 7 bases that match TRBD1. Germline CDR1 is SGHAT and CDR2 is FQNNGV. With 5 bases clipped from V and 2 bases from J, the junction kept 3 bases outside the gene matches. This CDR3 contains 13 residues. The CDR3 region has the DNA TGTGCCAGCAGCGTCGGGACAGCCTACGAGCAGTACTTC. Protein: CASSVGTAYEQYF.

This rearrangement joins TRBV28 to TRBJ1-1; D is undetermined. Germline assignment: CDR1 MDHEN and CDR2 SYDVKM. This CDR3 region has 12 residues. Trimming cost V 5 bases and J 7 bases, with 11 bases left between them. In DNA, the CDR3 is TGTGCCAGCAGTAGGACGGTGATTGAAGCTTTCTTT. It yields the protein CASSRTVIEAFF.

The J gene is TRBJ1-2, the V gene TRBV7-9; 7 nucleotides match TRBD1. The CDR3 sequence is 15 residues long. The V and J ends lost 7 bases and 5 bases, in that order; junction bases with no gene match: 13. CDR1 and CDR2 from the germline V gene are SEHNR and FQNEAQ (reference sequence). The chain's CDR3 is CASIDFGTETYGYTF. CDR3 DNA: TGTGCCAGCATCGATTTCGGGACAGAGACTTATGGCTACACCTTC.

J is TRBJ2-2 and V is TRBV4-3; D is tentatively TRBD1 or TRBD2 (5 bases each). Per the germline V gene, CDR1 is LGHNA and CDR2 is YSLEER. This CDR3 is 13 amino acids long. V lost 3 bases, J lost 7 bases, and 9 bases lay in between. The CDR3 bases are TGCGCCAGCAGCCACCTGGGGGTCGGGGAGCTGTTTTTT. Its translation: CASSHLGVGELFF.

The gene calls are TRBV11-2 and TRBJ2-1; no definite D call. Germline CDR1 and CDR2: SGHAT and FQNNGV. Trimming left V 5 bases short and J 0 bases short, with 14 bases between. The CDR3 totals 16 residues. CDR3 in DNA: TGTGCCAGCAGCCTGCCCGTGGCGGCCTCCTACAATGAGCAGTTCTTC. Translated, it gives CASSLPVAASYNEQFF.

The V gene is TRBV27, the J gene TRBJ2-7; D may be TRBD2 (6 bases). The CDR3 runs 13 residues. Germline values: CDR1 MNHEY, CDR2 SMNVEV (reference sequence). CDR3 nucleotides: TGTGGGGTAGGGGCGCGGGGATCCTACGAGCAGTACTTC. Protein product: CGVGARGSYEQYF.

In nucleotides, the CDR3 is TGTGCCAGCAGCTTGGCGTGGGACGAGCAGTACTTC. The encoded protein is CASSLAWDEQYF. The chain has TRBV5-5 and TRBJ2-7; D gene uncertain. Germline assignment: CDR1 SGHKS and CDR2 YYEKEE (reference sequence). The ends were cut back, 0 bases at V and 5 bases at J, with 6 bases in the middle. The CDR3 is 12 residues long.

With respect to this clone: In the same sample, other DNA sequences code for this CDR3. The genes are TRBV27 and TRBJ2-7; no clear D. Per germline, CDR1 MNHEY and CDR2 SMNVEV (reference sequence). The V gene lost 9 bases and the J gene lost 3 bases, with 9 bases spanning the gap. CDR3 length equals 11 residues. Written as DNA, the CDR3 is TGTGCCAGTAGACAAGGCTACGAGCAGTACTTC. Its translation is CASRQGYEQYF.

This clone was detected once. The chain has TRBV6-5 and TRBJ1-5; the D gene is possibly TRBD1 (5 bases). The CDR3 has 13 amino acids. V was pared by 2 bases and J by 7 bases, with 9 bases between. Germline V gene sequence: CDR1 MNHEY, CDR2 SVGAGI. The CDR3 nucleotides are TGTGCCAGCAGTTACAAGGGGTACCAGCCCCAGCATTTT. Amino acids: CASSYKGYQPQHF.